The 25 T cell receptor beta chains presented below share a single source sample, sequenced in a study of cytomegalovirus exposure and HLA in healthy donors. Clones were sequenced by immunoSEQ multiplex PCR, and TCRdb holds only the in-frame ones, with some missing. Of roughly 120,000 clones listed, roughly 90% are singletons. Sequencing input: PBMCs. These receptors all come from a young woman in good health and CMV-seropositive.

The chain has TRBV25-1 and TRBJ1-1; D is perhaps TRBD1 (5 bases). Per the germline V gene, CDR1 is MGHDK and CDR2 is SYGVNS. The CDR3 spans 13 residues. Between the trimmed V and J ends, which lost 1 base and 11 bases, there was a span of 14 bases. For the CDR3, the DNA is TGTGCCAGCAGTGAATTGGGGACTTCGACGGCTTTCTTT. Protein sequence: CASSELGTSTAFF.

This clone was seen only once. The rearrangement uses TRBV5-5 and TRBJ2-7; the match to TRBD2 covers 8 bases. The length of the CDR3 is 15 residues. The germline V gene encodes CDR1 SGHKS and CDR2 YYEKEE (reference sequence). With V trimmed by 4 bases and J by 3 bases, 9 bases remained unmatched. The DNA for the CDR3 is TGTGCCAGCAGCCCCCGGGGGGGTCGAAGCTACGAGCAGTACTTC. It yields the protein CASSPRGGRSYEQYF.

The chain is built from TRBV7-8 and TRBJ2-7, with 8 positions matching TRBD1. The V gene's germline CDR1 is SGHVS and CDR2 FQNEAQ. The CDR3 covers 14 residues. With V trimmed by 4 bases and J by 4 bases, 6 bases remained unmatched. CDR3 sequence reads: CASSWTGYAYEQYF. CDR3 in DNA: TGTGCCAGCAGCTGGACAGGGTACGCATACGAGCAGTACTTC.

Comment on this clone: Because the CDR3 is missing its conserved closing phenylalanine or tryptophan, this is likely a read error. The limits of the CDR3 on the DNA are not certain, so only TCRdb's listed CDR3 is given. The chain combines TRBV11-2 with TRBJ1-1. The CDR3 is made up of 12 amino acids, end residues included. CDR1 and CDR2 from the germline V gene are SGHAT and FQNNGV. The CDR3 here is CASSLLAGALVI.

The rearrangement links TRBV2 to TRBJ1-2; 8 nucleotides align to TRBD1. There are 13 residues in the CDR3. CDR1 and CDR2 (germline): SNHLY, FYNNEI. Trimming cost V 6 bases and J 8 bases; bases outside gene matches: 8. The CDR3 sequence: CASRPDRDKGYTF. CDR3 coding DNA: TGTGCCAGCAGACCGGACAGGGATAAAGGCTACACCTTC.

This rearrangement joins TRBV6-1 to TRBJ1-2, with D tentatively TRBD1 (5 bases). Trimming stripped 5 bases from V and 4 bases from J, with 14 bases between. There are 14 residues in the CDR3. Germline CDR1 reads MNHNS; CDR2 reads SASEGT. The CDR3 here is CASSPGGGVYGYTF. CDR3 nucleotides: TGTGCCAGCAGTCCGGGGGGAGGCGTCTATGGCTACACCTTC.

This clone has a handful of counts. The chain uses TRBV5-1 and TRBJ2-7; 13 bases agree with TRBD2. V shed 2 bases and J 4 bases; nucleotides not matched to a gene: 15. The CDR3 is 19 residues long. Germline CDR1 SGHRS, CDR2 YFSETQ. The CDR3 DNA reads TGCGCCAGCAGCTTAGACCACACCCCGGGACTAGCGGGACCTTACGAGCAGTACTTC. It encodes CASSLDHTPGLAGPYEQYF.

The V gene is TRBV6-5, the J gene TRBJ1-5; possibly TRBD1 for D (6 bases). The germline gives CDR1 MNHEY, CDR2 SVGAGI. The CDR3 contains 12 residues. Trimming removed 8 bases from V and 5 bases from J, with 10 bases in between. The CDR3 loop is CASRSGDQPQHF. In nucleotides, the CDR3 is TGTGCCAGCCGGTCAGGGGATCAGCCCCAGCATTTT.

This clone was seen only once. The chain joins TRBV27 to TRBJ1-3; the D is unclear. This CDR3 is built from 13 residues. In germline, CDR1 is MNHEY, CDR2 SMNVEV (reference sequence). V lost 8 bases and J lost 8, with 16 bases in between. CDR3 in amino acids: CASGYSSADTIYF. CDR3 DNA sequence: TGTGCCAGCGGGTATTCCTCGGCGGACACCATATATTTT.

The rearrangement uses TRBV6-5 and TRBJ1-2, with D perhaps matching TRBD1 (5 bases). CDR1 and CDR2 (germline): MNHEY, SVGAGI. This CDR3 spans 15 amino acids. V shed 7 bases and J shed 4 bases, with 19 bases lying between them. The DNA of the CDR3 is TGTGCCAGCAAAGATGGCGGGGGAGGTAGCTATGGCTACACCTTC. Its protein is CASKDGGGGSYGYTF.

This rearrangement joins TRBV2 to TRBJ2-5; tentatively, D is TRBD1 (6 bases). The germline CDR1 and CDR2 sequences are SNHLY and FYNNEI. CDR3 length: 13 residues. V lost 7 bases, J lost 3 bases, and 12 bases lay in between. In DNA form, the CDR3 reads TGTGCCAGCACCCGGGACAACGAAGAGACCCAGTACTTC. Translated: CASTRDNEETQYF. The whole variable domain, filled in from reference TRBV2 and TRBJ2-5, reads EPEVTQTPSHQVTQMGQEVILRCVPISNHLYFYWYRQILGQKVEFLVSFYNNEISEKSEIFDDQFSVERPDGSNFTLKIRSTKLEDSAMYFCASTRDNEETQYFGPGTRLLVL.

The rearrangement uses TRBV29-1 and TRBJ2-1, with D possibly matching TRBD2 (5 bases). Germline CDR1 and CDR2: SQVTM and ANQGSEA. The CDR3 contains 11 residues. V gave up 7 bases and J gave up 7 bases, with 11 bases separating them. CDR3 coding DNA: TGCAGCGGCGGACCGGGAAATGAGCAGTTCTTC. Residues: CSGGPGNEQFF.

The chain employs TRBV6-1 and TRBJ2-1; no clear D gene. Trimming left V 0 bases short and J 3 bases short, with 3 bases between. The CDR3 totals 13 residues. Germline lookup yields CDR1 MNHNS and CDR2 SASEGT. The CDR3 loop reads CASSEASYNEQFF. CDR3 nucleotide sequence: TGTGCCAGCAGTGAAGCCAGCTACAATGAGCAGTTCTTC.

V gene TRBV15 combines with J gene TRBJ2-1; 9 nucleotides align to TRBD2. Germline values: CDR1 LNHNV, CDR2 YYDKDF (reference sequence). V shed 3 bases and J 10 bases; nucleotides not matched to a gene: 10. The CDR3 has 15 residues. The CDR3 reads CATSSLSSGEEEQFF. For the CDR3, the DNA is TGTGCCACCAGCAGCTTGTCTAGCGGGGAGGAGGAGCAGTTCTTC.

This chain uses TRBV9 with TRBJ2-1; D remains ambiguous. Per germline, CDR1 SGDLS and CDR2 YYNGEE. V lost 3 bases to trimming and J lost 8 bases, with 12 bases between them. This CDR3 is built from 13 residues. The CDR3 DNA follows: TGTGCCAGCAGCGACCGAATGGCCGATGAGCAGTTCTTC. This encodes CASSDRMADEQFF.

The chain links TRBV1 to TRBJ1-1; the table's D call TRBD1 went unverified against the DNA. TRBV1 is a pseudogene segment. CDR3 length: 14 amino acids. The CDR3: CTSSQEGQRFEAFF. CDR3 nucleotides: TGCACCAGCAGCCAAGAGGGACAGCGCTTCGAAGCTTTCTTT.

This chain connects TRBV7-6 to TRBJ2-5, with D possibly TRBD1 on 5 matching bases. The CDR3 is 14 residues long. Germline-derived CDR1 and CDR2 are SGHVS and FNYEAQ. V was shortened by 5 bases and J by 5 bases, with 15 bases between the two germline ends. In nucleotides, the CDR3 is TGTGCCAGCAGCAAGGACATCCTTGTGGAGACCCAGTACTTC. Amino acid sequence: CASSKDILVETQYF.

V and J are TRBV5-1 and TRBJ2-7; 7 nucleotides line up with TRBD1. Trimming at V came to 5 bases and at J to 0 bases, leaving 5 bases not matched to a gene. This CDR3 comprises 14 residues. The V gene's germline CDR1 is SGHRS and CDR2 YFSETQ. The CDR3 region has the DNA TGCGCCAGCAGATTACAGGGGAGCTCCTACGAGCAGTACTTC. Encoded protein: CASRLQGSSYEQYF.

The chain recombines TRBV15 with TRBJ2-3; 14 bases fit TRBD2. CDR3 length equals 17 residues. The germline V gene has CDR1 LNHNV and CDR2 YYDKDF (reference sequence). J gave up 0 bases and V 4 bases, and 3 bases lay outside the gene matches. CDR3 sequence: CATSKGLAGGSTDTQYF. In DNA form, the CDR3 reads TGTGCCACCAGCAAAGGACTAGCGGGAGGAAGCACAGATACGCAGTATTTT.

The rearrangement links TRBV11-2 to TRBJ2-7; no reliable D call. CDR3 length equals 14 residues. CDR1 SGHAT and CDR2 FQNNGV come from the germline V gene. With 3 bases removed from V and 2 bases from J, the gap between germline ends came to 11 bases. The CDR3 DNA reads as TGTGCCAGCAGCTTCGGTCAGGCTGCCTACGAGCAGTACTTC. Protein product: CASSFGQAAYEQYF.

CDR3 residues: CASSTDPGTTYGYTF. The CDR3 DNA reads as TGTGCCAGCAGCACAGATCCCGGGACAACCTATGGCTACACCTTC. This rearrangement joins TRBV5-5 to TRBJ1-2, with D possibly being TRBD1 (6 bases). V lost 4 bases and J lost 4, with 17 bases in between. The CDR3 length is 15 residues. Germline V lookup: CDR1 SGHKS, CDR2 YYEKEE (reference sequence).

The chain joins TRBV29-1 to TRBJ2-7; TRBD2 agrees at 10 bases. Germline trimming cut 0 bases from V and 7 bases from J; bases unmatched to any gene: 12. The CDR3 has 16 residues. Germline V gene lookup returns CDR1 SQVTM and CDR2 ANQGSEA. DNA of the CDR3: TGCAGCGTTGAAGATTGGGCGGCTAGCGGGGGTCGAGAGCAGTACTTC. Translation gives CSVEDWAASGGREQYF.

The rearrangement joins TRBV5-1 to TRBJ2-7; 7 positions match TRBD1. This CDR3 has 14 amino acids. CDR1 and CDR2 from the germline V gene are SGHRS and YFSETQ. The J segment lost 4 bases and the V segment lost 0 bases, leaving 4 bases of the junction unmatched. In nucleotides, the CDR3 is TGCGCCAGCAGCTTGGGACAGGGTCGATACGAGCAGTACTTC. Residues: CASSLGQGRYEQYF.

In nucleotides, the CDR3 is TGTGCCAGTAGTATGCGTCAGGGGGCGGCGAACACTGAAGCTTTCTTT. The encoded protein is CASSMRQGAANTEAFF. V usage is TRBV19 and J usage is TRBJ1-1, with 8 bases identical to TRBD1. This CDR3 has 16 amino acids. CDR1 is LNHDA and CDR2 is SQIVND in the germline V gene (reference sequence). V trimming: 3 bases; J trimming: 1 base; junction bases outside the gene matches: 7.

V usage is TRBV7-2 and J usage is TRBJ1-2; D unresolved. The CDR3 covers 14 residues. Per germline, CDR1 SGHTA and CDR2 FQGNSA. V lost 1 base and J lost 4, with 10 bases in between. The CDR3 sequence: CASSLVREPYGYTF. The DNA for the CDR3 is TGTGCCAGCAGCTTAGTTAGGGAGCCCTATGGCTACACCTTC. The full variable domain, rest sourced from reference TRBV7-2 and TRBJ1-2, is GAGVSQSPSNKVTEKGKDVELRCDPISGHTALYWYRQSLGQGLEFLIYFQGNSAPDKSGLPSDRFSAERTGGSVSTLTIQRTQQEDSAVYLCASSLVREPYGYTFGSGTRLTVV.